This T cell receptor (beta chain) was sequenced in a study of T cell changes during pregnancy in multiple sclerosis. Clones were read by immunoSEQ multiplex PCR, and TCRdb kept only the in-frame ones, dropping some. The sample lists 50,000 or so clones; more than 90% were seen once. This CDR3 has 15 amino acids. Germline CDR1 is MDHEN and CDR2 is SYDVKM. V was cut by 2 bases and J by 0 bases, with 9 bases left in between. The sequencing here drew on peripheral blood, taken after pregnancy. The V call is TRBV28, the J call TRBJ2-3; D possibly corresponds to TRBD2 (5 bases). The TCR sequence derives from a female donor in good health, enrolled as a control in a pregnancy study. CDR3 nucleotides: TGTGCCAGCAGTTTAGCGACTATAAGCACAGATACGCAGTATTTT. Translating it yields CASSLATISTDTQYF.